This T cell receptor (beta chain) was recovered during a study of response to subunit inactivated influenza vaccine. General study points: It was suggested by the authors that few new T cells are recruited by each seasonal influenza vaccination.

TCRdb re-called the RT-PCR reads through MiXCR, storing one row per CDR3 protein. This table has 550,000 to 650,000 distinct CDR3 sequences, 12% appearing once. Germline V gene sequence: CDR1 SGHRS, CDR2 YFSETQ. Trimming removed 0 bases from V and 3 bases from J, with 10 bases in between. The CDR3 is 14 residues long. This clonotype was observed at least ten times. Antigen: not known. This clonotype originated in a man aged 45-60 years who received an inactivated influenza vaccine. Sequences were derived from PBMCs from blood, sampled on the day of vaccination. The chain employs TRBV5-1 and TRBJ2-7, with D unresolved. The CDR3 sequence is CASSLGSTRYEQYF. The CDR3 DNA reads TGCGCCAGCAGCTTGGGTTCCACCCGCTACGAGCAGTACTTC.